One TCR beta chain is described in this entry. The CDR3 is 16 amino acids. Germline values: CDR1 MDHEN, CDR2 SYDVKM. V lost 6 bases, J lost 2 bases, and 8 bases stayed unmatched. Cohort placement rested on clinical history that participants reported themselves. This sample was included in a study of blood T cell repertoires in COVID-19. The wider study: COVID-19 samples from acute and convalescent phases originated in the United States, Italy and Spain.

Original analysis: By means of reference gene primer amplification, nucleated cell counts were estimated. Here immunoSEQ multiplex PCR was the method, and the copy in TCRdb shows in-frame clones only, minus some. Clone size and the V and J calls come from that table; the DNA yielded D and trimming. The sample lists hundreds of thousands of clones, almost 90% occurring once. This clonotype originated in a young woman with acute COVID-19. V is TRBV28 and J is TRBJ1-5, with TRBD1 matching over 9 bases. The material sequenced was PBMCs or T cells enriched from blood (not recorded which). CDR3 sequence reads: CASSLIRDRGNQPQHF. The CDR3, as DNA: TGTGCCAGCAGCCTCATCCGGGACAGGGGCAATCAGCCCCAGCATTTT.